These 6 T cell receptor beta chains were all obtained from the same sample, sequenced in a study of blood T cell repertoires in COVID-19. Generated by immunoSEQ multiplex PCR, the TCRdb table keeps only in-frame clones and is missing some. The repertoire has about 260,000 clones, about nine tenths of them found once; the top ten carry 4%. Sequenced: peripheral blood. The receptors stem from a man between 60 and 75 years old who had recovered from COVID-19.

This clone was recorded a few times. The rearrangement links TRBV5-4 to TRBJ2-5; D remains ambiguous. Trimming took 0 bases from V and 3 from J, leaving 6 bases between them. Germline V gene sequence: CDR1 SGHNT, CDR2 YYREEE (reference sequence). The CDR3 covers 13 residues. The DNA of the CDR3 is TGTGCCAGCAGCTTGGCCCAGAAAGAGACCCAGTACTTC. Its protein is CASSLAQKETQYF.

This clone was observed a single time. The rearrangement joins TRBV3-1 (or the pseudogene TRBV3-2) to TRBJ1-1; 11 nucleotides match TRBD1. The CDR3 has 16 amino acids. V dropped 2 bases and J dropped 4; count of bases not matched to a gene: 6. Germline values: CDR1 LGHDT, CDR2 YNNKEL (reference sequence). CDR3 residues: CASSQSAGQGGTEAFF. CDR3 DNA sequence: TGTGCCAGCAGCCAAAGCGCGGGACAGGGGGGCACTGAAGCTTTCTTT.

This clone was detected once. The J gene is TRBJ2-7, the V gene TRBV5-1, with 8 bases fitting TRBD1. The CDR3 contains 16 residues. After removal of 0 bases from V and 2 bases from J, the junction contained 7 bases not matched to a gene. CDR1 and CDR2 from the germline V gene are SGHRS and YFSETQ. The CDR3 sequence is CASSLGPNRGTYEQYF. In nucleotides, the CDR3 is TGCGCCAGCAGCTTGGGGCCAAACAGGGGGACCTACGAGCAGTACTTC.

The J gene is TRBJ1-2, the V gene TRBV3-1 (or the pseudogene TRBV3-2); 8 nucleotides align to TRBD1. V lost 4 bases, J lost 6 bases, and 4 bases stayed unmatched. The germline CDR1 and CDR2 sequences are LGHDT and YNNKEL (reference sequence). This CDR3 has 13 residues. The CDR3 spells CASSRDRRNGYTF. The DNA of the CDR3 is TGTGCCAGCAGCCGGGACAGGAGAAATGGCTACACCTTC.

The V and J genes are TRBV13 and TRBJ2-7, with D possibly matching TRBD1 (5 bases). CDR3 length equals 13 residues. Looked up from germline, CDR1 is PRHDT and CDR2 is FYEKMQ (reference sequence). V was trimmed by 0 bases and J by 7 bases, leaving 10 bases between them. CDR3 in DNA: TGTGCCAGCAGCTTAGGTCGCCAGGGAGAGCAGTACTTC. Residues: CASSLGRQGEQYF.

This clone occurred once. The V and J genes are TRBV7-2 and TRBJ2-1; D uncertain. The germline gives CDR1 SGHTA, CDR2 FQGNSA. V lost 5 bases and J lost 2, with 13 bases in between. This CDR3 region has 15 residues. CDR3 region: CASSPQAPTYNEQFF. CDR3 bases: TGTGCCAGCAGCCCTCAAGCCCCGACCTACAATGAGCAGTTCTTC.